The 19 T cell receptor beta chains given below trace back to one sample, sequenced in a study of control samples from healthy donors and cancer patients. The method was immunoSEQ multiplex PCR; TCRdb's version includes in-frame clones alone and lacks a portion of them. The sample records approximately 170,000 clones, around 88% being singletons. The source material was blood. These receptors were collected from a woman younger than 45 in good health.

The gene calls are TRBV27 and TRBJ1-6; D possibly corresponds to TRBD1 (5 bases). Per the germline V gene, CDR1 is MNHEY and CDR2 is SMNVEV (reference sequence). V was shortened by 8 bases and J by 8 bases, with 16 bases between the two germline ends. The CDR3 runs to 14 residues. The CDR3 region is CASAERGPHSPLHF. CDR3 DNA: TGTGCCAGCGCCGAACGGGGCCCTCATTCACCCCTCCACTTT.

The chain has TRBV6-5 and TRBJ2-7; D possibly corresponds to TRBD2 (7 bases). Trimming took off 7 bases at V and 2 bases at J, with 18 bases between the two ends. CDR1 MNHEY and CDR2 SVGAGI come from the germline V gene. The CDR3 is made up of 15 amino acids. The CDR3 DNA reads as TGTGCCAGCAACCCTCGGGGGGCAGTTGCCTACGAGCAGTACTTC. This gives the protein CASNPRGAVAYEQYF.

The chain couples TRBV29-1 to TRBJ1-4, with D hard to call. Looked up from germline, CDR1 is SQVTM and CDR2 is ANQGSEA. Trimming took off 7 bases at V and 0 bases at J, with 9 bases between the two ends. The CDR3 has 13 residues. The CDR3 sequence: CSARDATNEKLFF. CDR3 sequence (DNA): TGCAGCGCCCGTGACGCAACTAATGAAAAACTGTTTTTT.

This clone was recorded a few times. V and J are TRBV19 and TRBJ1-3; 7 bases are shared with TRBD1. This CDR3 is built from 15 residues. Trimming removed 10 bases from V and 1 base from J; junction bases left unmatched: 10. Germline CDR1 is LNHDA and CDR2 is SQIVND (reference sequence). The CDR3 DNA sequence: TGTGCCACTAGAAAAGACAGGGCATCTGGAAACACCATATATTTT. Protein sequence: CATRKDRASGNTIYF.

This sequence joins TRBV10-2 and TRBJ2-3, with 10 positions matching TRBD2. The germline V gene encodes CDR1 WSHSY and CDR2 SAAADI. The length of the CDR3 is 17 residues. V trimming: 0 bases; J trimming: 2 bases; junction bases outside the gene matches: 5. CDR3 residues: CASSESLLAGVTDTQYF. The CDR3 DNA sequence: TGCGCCAGCAGTGAGTCTCTTCTAGCGGGGGTCACAGATACGCAGTATTTT.

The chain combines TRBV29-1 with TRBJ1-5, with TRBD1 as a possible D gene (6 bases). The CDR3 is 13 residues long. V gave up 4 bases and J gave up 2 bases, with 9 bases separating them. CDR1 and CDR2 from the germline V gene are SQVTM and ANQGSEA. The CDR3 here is CSVAGGGNQPQHF. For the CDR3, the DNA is TGCAGCGTTGCGGGGGGCGGCAATCAGCCCCAGCATTTT.

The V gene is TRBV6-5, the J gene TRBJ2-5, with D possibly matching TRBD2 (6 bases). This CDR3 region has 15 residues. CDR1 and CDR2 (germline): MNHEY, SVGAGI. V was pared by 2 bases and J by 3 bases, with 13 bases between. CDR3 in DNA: TGTGCCAGCAGTTACGCCGGGACTCCAAAAGAGACCCAGTACTTC. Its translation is CASSYAGTPKETQYF.

CDR3 bases: TGTGCCAGCAGTCCTAGTACCGGGGAGCTGTTTTTT. This sequence encodes CASSPSTGELFF. The gene calls are TRBV5-4 and TRBJ2-2; D is unresolved. Germline lookup yields CDR1 SGHNT and CDR2 YYREEE (reference sequence). Trimming took 5 bases from V and 5 from J, leaving 7 bases between them. The CDR3 totals 12 residues.

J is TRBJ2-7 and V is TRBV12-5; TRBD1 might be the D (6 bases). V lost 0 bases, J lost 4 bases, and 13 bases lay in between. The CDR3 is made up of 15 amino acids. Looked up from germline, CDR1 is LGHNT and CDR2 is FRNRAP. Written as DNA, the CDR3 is TGTGCTAGTGGTTTGGTTACAGGGTCACGGTACGAGCAGTACTTC. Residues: CASGLVTGSRYEQYF.

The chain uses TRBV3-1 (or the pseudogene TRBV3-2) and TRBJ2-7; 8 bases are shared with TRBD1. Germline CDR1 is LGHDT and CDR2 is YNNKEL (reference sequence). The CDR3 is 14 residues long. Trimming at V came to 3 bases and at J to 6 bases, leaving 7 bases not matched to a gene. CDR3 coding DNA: TGTGCCAGCAGCCAGCGCAGGACAGGGTCCGAGCAGTACTTC. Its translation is CASSQRRTGSEQYF.

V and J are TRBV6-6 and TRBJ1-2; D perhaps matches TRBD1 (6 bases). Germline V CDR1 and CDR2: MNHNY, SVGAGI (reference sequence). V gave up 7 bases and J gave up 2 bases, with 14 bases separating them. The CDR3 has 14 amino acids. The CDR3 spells CASTTSDRNYGYTF. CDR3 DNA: TGTGCCAGCACCACCTCCGACAGGAACTATGGCTACACCTTC.

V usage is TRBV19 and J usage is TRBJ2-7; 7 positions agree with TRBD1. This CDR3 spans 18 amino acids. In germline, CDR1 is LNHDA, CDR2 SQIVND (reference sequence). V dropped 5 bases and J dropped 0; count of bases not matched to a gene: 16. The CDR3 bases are TGTGCCAGTAGTCGTCGAAAAACACGGGACAGACCCTCCTACGAGCAGTACTTC. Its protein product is CASSRRKTRDRPSYEQYF.

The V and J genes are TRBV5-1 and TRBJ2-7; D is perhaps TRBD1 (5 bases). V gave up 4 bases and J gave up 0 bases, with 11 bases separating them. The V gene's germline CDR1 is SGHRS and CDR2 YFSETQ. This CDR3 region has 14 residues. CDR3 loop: CASSTLTVSYEQYF. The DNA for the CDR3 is TGCGCCAGCAGCACACTGACAGTCTCCTACGAGCAGTACTTC. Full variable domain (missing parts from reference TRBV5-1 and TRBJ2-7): KAGVTQTPRYLIKTRGQQVTLSCSPISGHRSVSWYQQTPGQGLQFLFEYFSETQRNKGNFPGRFSGRQFSNSRSEMNVSTLELGDSALYLCASSTLTVSYEQYFGPGTRLTVT.

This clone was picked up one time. CDR3 amino acids: CASSYLQGAQYF. The CDR3, as DNA: TGCGCCAGCAGCTATCTACAGGGGGCCCAGTACTTC. The genes are TRBV5-1 and TRBJ2-5; 8 positions match TRBD1. This CDR3 comprises 12 residues. CDR1 SGHRS and CDR2 YFSETQ come from the germline V gene. With V trimmed by 3 bases and J by 9 bases, 4 bases remained unmatched.

CDR3 bases: TGTGCCAGCAGTTCAACGAACACTGAAGCTTTCTTT. Translated: CASSSTNTEAFF. The chain employs TRBV6-5 and TRBJ1-1; D not resolved. Per the germline V gene, CDR1 is MNHEY and CDR2 is SVGAGI. V lost 4 bases and J lost 1, with 4 bases in between. The length of the CDR3 is 12 residues.

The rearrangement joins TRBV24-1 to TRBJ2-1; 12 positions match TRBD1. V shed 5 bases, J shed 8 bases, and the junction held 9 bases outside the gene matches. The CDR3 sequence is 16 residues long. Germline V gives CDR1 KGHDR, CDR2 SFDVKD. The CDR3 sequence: CATSASGTGGTYEQFF. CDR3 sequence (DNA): TGTGCCACCAGTGCCTCCGGGACAGGGGGCACCTATGAGCAGTTCTTC.

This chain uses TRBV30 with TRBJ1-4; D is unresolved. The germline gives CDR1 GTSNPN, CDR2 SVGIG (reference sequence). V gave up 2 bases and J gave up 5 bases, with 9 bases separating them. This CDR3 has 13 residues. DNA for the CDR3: TGTGCCTGGAGTTCAGTCCTCAATGAAAAACTGTTTTTT. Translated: CAWSSVLNEKLFF.

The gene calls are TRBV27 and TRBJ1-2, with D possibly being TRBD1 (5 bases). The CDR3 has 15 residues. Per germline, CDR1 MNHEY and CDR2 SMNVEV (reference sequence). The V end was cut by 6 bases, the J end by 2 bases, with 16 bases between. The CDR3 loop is CASSYGPGGNYGYTF. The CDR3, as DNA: TGTGCCAGCAGCTATGGCCCCGGGGGGAACTATGGCTACACCTTC.

CDR3 coding DNA: TGTGCCAGCAGCGGCTTGGGTACTGAAGCTTTCTTT. It codes for CASSGLGTEAFF. The J gene is TRBJ1-1, the V gene TRBV28; D gene ambiguous. The CDR3 sequence is 12 residues long. CDR1 and CDR2 (germline): MDHEN, SYDVKM. V was cut by 6 bases and J by 5 bases, with 10 bases left in between.